This passage covers 32 T cell receptor beta chains from one sample sequenced in a study of identifying expanded T cells in peripheral blood. Sequenced by immunoSEQ multiplex PCR; TCRdb stores in-frame clones only, minus some. The sample holds around 99,000 clones, approximately 90% seen once. Source material: blood. These TCRs come from a person aged 18 to 75 in good health.

This clone has only a few counts. The chain employs TRBV28 and TRBJ2-7; possibly TRBD2 for D (6 bases). With 8 bases removed from V and 5 bases from J, the gap between germline ends came to 19 bases. This CDR3 spans 14 amino acids. Per germline, CDR1 MDHEN and CDR2 SYDVKM. DNA for the CDR3: TGTGCCAGCTATCTAACCCGGGACTCGAACGAGCAGTACTTC. Its translation is CASYLTRDSNEQYF.

The chain links TRBV28 to TRBJ1-1; D is ambiguous. V was pared by 4 bases and J by 4 bases, with 16 bases between. Germline CDR1 is MDHEN and CDR2 is SYDVKM. The CDR3 is 15 residues long. The CDR3 DNA reads TGTGCCAGCAGTTCCCCGGTATTAAAACTCACTGAAGCTTTCTTT. This gives the protein CASSSPVLKLTEAFF. Full variable domain (rest looked up from reference TRBV28 and TRBJ1-1): DVKVTQSSRYLVKRTGEKVFLECVQDMDHENMFWYRQDPGLGLRLIYFSYDVKMKEKGDIPEGYSVSREKKERFSLILESASTNQTSMYLCASSSPVLKLTEAFFGQGTRLTVV.

V usage is TRBV2 and J usage is TRBJ2-5, with TRBD2 identical over 10 bases. In germline, CDR1 is SNHLY, CDR2 FYNNEI. V lost 7 bases, J lost 4 bases, and 12 bases stayed unmatched. The CDR3 loop spans 16 amino acids. CDR3 in amino acids: CASTLLASGGGETQYF. CDR3 in DNA: TGTGCCAGCACTTTGCTGGCTAGCGGGGGAGGAGAGACCCAGTACTTC.

The genes are TRBV9 and TRBJ1-3; TRBD1 matches at 7 bases. CDR3 length equals 15 residues. V trimming: 3 bases; J trimming: 4 bases; junction bases outside the gene matches: 7. Looked up from germline, CDR1 is SGDLS and CDR2 is YYNGEE. In DNA, the CDR3 is TGTGCCAGCAGCGCAGGGACAGAACTCGGAAACACCATATATTTT. It is translated as CASSAGTELGNTIYF.

The V and J genes are TRBV4-2 and TRBJ1-2; the D is unclear. The CDR3 loop spans 15 amino acids. V was clipped by 6 bases and J by 3 bases, with 17 bases between them. Germline V gene data show CDR1 as LGHNA and CDR2 as YNFKEQ. The CDR3 nucleotides are TGTGCCAGCAGTCCTCGACAAGACCCAGACTATGGCTACACCTTC. Protein sequence: CASSPRQDPDYGYTF.

The rearrangement links TRBV30 to TRBJ1-3; D not certain. V was pared by 5 bases and J by 0 bases, with 8 bases between. The V gene's germline CDR1 is GTSNPN and CDR2 SVGIG (reference sequence). The CDR3 covers 13 residues. Written as DNA, the CDR3 is TGTGCCTGGGGACCGGCCTCTGGAAACACCATATATTTT. It translates to CAWGPASGNTIYF.

The V and J genes are TRBV5-4 and TRBJ2-3; unclear D gene. Germline CDR1 SGHNT, CDR2 YYREEE (reference sequence). This CDR3 spans 13 amino acids. The ends were cut back, 0 bases at V and 6 bases at J, with 8 bases in the middle. The CDR3 here is CASSLADGDTQYF. The DNA of the CDR3 is TGTGCCAGCAGCTTGGCGGATGGGGATACGCAGTATTTT.

This clone was seen a single time. This chain joins TRBV18 and TRBJ1-1; D is perhaps TRBD1 (5 bases). The length of the CDR3 is 14 residues. Trimming left V 3 bases short and J 1 base short, with 9 bases between. The germline V gene encodes CDR1 KGHSH and CDR2 LQKENI. The CDR3 nucleotides read TGTGCCAGCTCACCGGGACCGGAGAACACTGAAGCTTTCTTT. It translates to CASSPGPENTEAFF.

The chain has TRBV2 and TRBJ2-5; D remains ambiguous. The ends were cut back, 5 bases at V and 5 bases at J, with 12 bases in the middle. Looked up from germline, CDR1 is SNHLY and CDR2 is FYNNEI. The length of the CDR3 is 13 residues. CDR3 nucleotides: TGTGCCAGCAGTTCCGACCGCCGGGAGACCCAGTACTTC. Translation gives CASSSDRRETQYF.

The V call is TRBV29-1, the J call TRBJ1-1; D is unresolved. The CDR3 spans 12 residues. With 1 base removed from V and 3 bases from J, the gap between germline ends came to 6 bases. Germline V gives CDR1 SQVTM, CDR2 ANQGSEA. CDR3 protein: CSVEVLDTEAFF. DNA of the CDR3: TGCAGCGTTGAAGTCCTTGACACTGAAGCTTTCTTT.

The chain is built from TRBV28 and TRBJ2-7; D uncertain. Trimming removed 7 bases at V and 7 bases at J, with 11 bases between. The length of the CDR3 is 11 residues. Germline assignment: CDR1 MDHEN and CDR2 SYDVKM. The CDR3 nucleotides are TGTGCCAGCAAGGCGGCAAGGGAGCAGTACTTC. Translating it yields CASKAAREQYF.

V gene TRBV5-6 combines with J gene TRBJ2-4; 8 bases fit TRBD1. V shed 4 bases and J 1 base; nucleotides not matched to a gene: 10. Germline V gene data show CDR1 as SGHDT and CDR2 as YYEEEE. CDR3 length: 17 residues. The CDR3 here is CASSVLQGARAKNIQYF. As DNA, the CDR3 is TGTGCCAGCAGCGTTCTCCAGGGGGCGCGCGCCAAAAACATTCAGTACTTC.

The chain recombines TRBV7-3 with TRBJ1-2; possibly TRBD1 for D (5 bases). V lost 5 bases and J 8 bases, leaving 18 bases between the germline ends. This CDR3 contains 14 residues. Germline CDR1 and CDR2: SGHTA and FQGTGA. CDR3 residues: CASSPAGSGDGYTF. The CDR3 nucleotides read TGTGCCAGCAGCCCAGCGGGGTCTGGGGACGGCTACACCTTC.

The genes are TRBV4-2 and TRBJ2-5; D is undetermined. Germline assignment: CDR1 LGHNA and CDR2 YNFKEQ. The CDR3 runs 12 residues. Between the trimmed V and J ends, which lost 4 bases and 4 bases, there was a span of 7 bases. The CDR3 is CASSLTIETQYF. In DNA form, the CDR3 reads TGTGCCAGCAGCCTGACCATAGAGACCCAGTACTTC.

This chain uses TRBV28 with TRBJ2-3; D might be TRBD2 (5 bases). CDR3 length: 14 amino acids. Deletions cut 3 bases from V and 6 bases from J, with 13 bases between. Germline values: CDR1 MDHEN, CDR2 SYDVKM. CDR3 loop: CASSFSLVVDTQYF. The CDR3 region has the DNA TGTGCCAGCAGTTTCTCACTAGTCGTTGATACGCAGTATTTT.

Only one count was recorded for this clone. The chain links TRBV6-5 to TRBJ2-7; possibly TRBD1 or TRBD2 for D (5 bases each). Trimming pared 2 bases from V and 5 bases from J, leaving 7 bases between. The CDR3 spans 12 residues. Per the germline V gene, CDR1 is MNHEY and CDR2 is SVGAGI. The CDR3 nucleotides are TGTGCCAGCAGTTACCAGGGAGACGAGCAGTACTTC. This translates into CASSYQGDEQYF.

This clone was recorded once. This rearrangement joins TRBV7-3 to TRBJ2-2; no definite D call. V gave up 5 bases and J gave up 7 bases, with 11 bases separating them. Germline assignment: CDR1 SGHTA and CDR2 FQGTGA. The CDR3 loop spans 13 amino acids. The CDR3 DNA reads as TGTGCCAGCAGCCTTAGCTCCTTCGGGGAGCTGTTTTTT. Protein sequence: CASSLSSFGELFF.

Remarks on this clone: Relative to the germline gene, one junction end is altered; a read error may explain this. This chain joins TRBV29-1 and TRBJ2-3, with D possibly TRBD2 on 6 matching bases. The CDR3 extends over 11 amino acids. Germline assignment: CDR1 SQVTM and CDR2 ANQGSEA. CDR3 sequence: CSVGKSGVNAF. As DNA, the CDR3 is TGCAGCGTTGGCAAGTCGGGGGTCAACGCTTTT.

The chain recombines TRBV7-9 with TRBJ1-1; no clear D gene. CDR3 length: 13 amino acids. Per the germline V gene, CDR1 is SEHNR and CDR2 is FQNEAQ (reference sequence). The V gene lost 1 base and the J gene lost 1 base, with 4 bases spanning the gap. CDR3 DNA sequence: TGTGCCAGCAGCTTAGTCAAGAACACTGAAGCTTTCTTT. Translated: CASSLVKNTEAFF.

This rearrangement joins TRBV5-1 to TRBJ1-1; perhaps TRBD1 as D (6 bases). This CDR3 region has 15 residues. Looked up from germline, CDR1 is SGHRS and CDR2 is YFSETQ. Trimming pared 0 bases from V and 0 bases from J, leaving 9 bases between. CDR3 coding DNA: TGCGCCAGCAGCTTGGCCACAGGGATGAACACTGAAGCTTTCTTT. It is translated as CASSLATGMNTEAFF. Looking up the rest from reference TRBV5-1 and TRBJ1-1 gives the full variable domain: KAGVTQTPRYLIKTRGQQVTLSCSPISGHRSVSWYQQTPGQGLQFLFEYFSETQRNKGNFPGRFSGRQFSNSRSEMNVSTLELGDSALYLCASSLATGMNTEAFFGQGTRLTVV.

The J gene is TRBJ2-3, the V gene TRBV2; no clear D. The CDR3 contains 14 residues. The germline gives CDR1 SNHLY, CDR2 FYNNEI. V lost 4 bases and J lost 1, with 9 bases in between. The DNA of the CDR3 is TGTGCCAGCAGTGGACCTCTCCGCACAGATACGCAGTATTTT. Its translation is CASSGPLRTDTQYF. The variable domain in full, with the rest retrieved from reference TRBV2 and TRBJ2-3, is EPEVTQTPSHQVTQMGQEVILRCVPISNHLYFYWYRQILGQKVEFLVSFYNNEISEKSEIFDDQFSVERPDGSNFTLKIRSTKLEDSAMYFCASSGPLRTDTQYFGPGTRLTVL.

The chain employs TRBV19 and TRBJ2-5; D is perhaps TRBD2 (5 bases). Trimming took off 2 bases at V and 4 bases at J, with 11 bases between the two ends. Germline loops: CDR1 LNHDA, CDR2 SQIVND (reference sequence). The CDR3 consists of 14 residues. The CDR3 DNA reads TGTGCCAGTAGTATAACGGGGTCGATAGAGACCCAGTACTTC. Amino acids: CASSITGSIETQYF. The full variable domain, its missing parts supplied by reference TRBV19 and TRBJ2-5, is DGGITQSPKYLFRKEGQNVTLSCEQNLNHDAMYWYRQDPGQGLRLIYYSQIVNDFQKGDIAEGYSVSREKKESFPLTVTSAQKNPTAFYLCASSITGSIETQYFGPGTRLLVL.

This clone was seen only once. This chain links TRBV11-2 with TRBJ2-1; no clear D gene. Germline V gene data show CDR1 as SGHAT and CDR2 as FQNNGV. There are 16 residues in the CDR3. V was pared by 0 bases and J by 4 bases, with 13 bases between. The CDR3 reads CASSLDGGPLYNEQFF. The CDR3 DNA reads as TGTGCCAGCAGCTTAGATGGTGGACCCCTTTACAATGAGCAGTTCTTC.

The chain has TRBV19 and TRBJ2-1, with a tentative D call TRBD1 (5 bases). V gave up 5 bases and J gave up 4 bases, with 9 bases separating them. This CDR3 contains 13 residues. Germline V gene data show CDR1 as LNHDA and CDR2 as SQIVND (reference sequence). The chain's CDR3 is CASSPDSYNEQFF. CDR3 bases: TGTGCCAGTAGTCCCGACAGTTACAATGAGCAGTTCTTC.

CDR3 in amino acids: CASSPNQRGGTEAFF. DNA of the CDR3: TGTGCCAGCAGCCCTAATCAAAGGGGGGGAACTGAAGCTTTCTTT. The chain has TRBV9 and TRBJ1-1; D is perhaps TRBD1 (6 bases). The CDR3 is 15 amino acids. CDR1 and CDR2 from the germline V gene are SGDLS and YYNGEE. Between the trimmed V and J ends, which lost 4 bases and 5 bases, there was a span of 18 bases.

This clone was seen only once. The chain is built from TRBV5-6 and TRBJ2-7; 7 positions agree with TRBD2. The J segment lost 6 bases and the V segment lost 5 bases, leaving 11 bases of the junction unmatched. This CDR3 region has 14 residues. The germline V gene encodes CDR1 SGHDT and CDR2 YYEEEE. CDR3 DNA: TGTGCCAGCAGTTGGGAGGGTACTTTTGGCGAGCAGTACTTC. Translating gives CASSWEGTFGEQYF.

This clone was seen a few times. The genes are TRBV7-2 and TRBJ1-2; a weak D match, TRBD1 (5 bases). Between the trimmed V and J ends, which lost 3 bases and 2 bases, there was a span of 19 bases. This CDR3 comprises 17 residues. Germline lookup yields CDR1 SGHTA and CDR2 FQGNSA. The CDR3 sequence: CASSLNPEAGRNYGYTF. DNA for the CDR3: TGTGCCAGCAGCTTGAACCCAGAGGCAGGGAGGAACTATGGCTACACCTTC. The full variable domain, its missing parts supplied by reference TRBV7-2 and TRBJ1-2, is GAGVSQSPSNKVTEKGKDVELRCDPISGHTALYWYRQSLGQGLEFLIYFQGNSAPDKSGLPSDRFSAERTGGSVSTLTIQRTQQEDSAVYLCASSLNPEAGRNYGYTFGSGTRLTVV.

The gene calls are TRBV4-1 and TRBJ1-1; D not certain. Germline lookup yields CDR1 MGHRA and CDR2 YSYEKL. The CDR3 has 16 residues. The V end was cut by 0 bases, the J end by 2 bases, with 13 bases between. CDR3 residues: CASSQEGSARNTEAFF. The CDR3 DNA sequence: TGCGCCAGCAGCCAAGAAGGCTCGGCTCGAAACACTGAAGCTTTCTTT.

This sequence joins TRBV29-1 and TRBJ1-5; 8 bases agree with TRBD1. Germline values: CDR1 SQVTM, CDR2 ANQGSEA. CDR3 length: 16 residues. J lost 3 bases, V lost 4 bases, and 11 bases had no gene match. The CDR3 loop reads CSVGGQGRVDNQPQHF. DNA for the CDR3: TGCAGCGTTGGAGGACAGGGAAGGGTCGACAATCAGCCCCAGCATTTT.

The chain joins TRBV19 to TRBJ1-3; D remains unclear. The CDR3 length is 13 residues. The V end lost 3 bases, the J end lost 6 bases, and 9 bases lay between the germline ends. Germline V lookup: CDR1 LNHDA, CDR2 SQIVND (reference sequence). The CDR3 protein is CASSIGKANTIYF. CDR3 coding DNA: TGTGCCAGTAGTATCGGGAAGGCAAACACCATATATTTT.

The chain uses TRBV11-2 and TRBJ2-5, with TRBD2 identical over 7 bases. Germline loops: CDR1 SGHAT, CDR2 FQNNGV. There are 14 residues in the CDR3. Trimming took 1 base from V and 6 from J; bases not matched to a gene: 5. The CDR3 here is CASSLVAGAQTQYF. The CDR3 DNA reads as TGTGCCAGCAGCTTAGTTGCGGGAGCTCAGACCCAGTACTTC.

The chain couples TRBV19 to TRBJ2-4; the D gene could be TRBD1 or TRBD2 (6 bases each). V lost 3 bases and J lost 8, with 8 bases in between. CDR1 is LNHDA and CDR2 is SQIVND in the germline V gene (reference sequence). This CDR3 region has 12 residues. The DNA of the CDR3 is TGTGCCAGTAGTATCCGGGGGCACATTCAGTACTTC. This sequence encodes CASSIRGHIQYF.